This T cell receptor (beta chain) derives from a study of neurological immune-mediated disorders. There are many counts of this clonotype. What it binds is not known. This CDR3 is built from 12 residues. Germline V lookup: CDR1 SQVTM, CDR2 ANQGSEA. V dropped 2 bases and J dropped 4 bases, with 6 bases sitting between them. The cDNA was generated by 5'RACE with 10-nucleotide random UMIs. Sequencing runs each yielded over 180 million TCR-beta sequences from 15-18 subjects. TCRdb reanalysed the 5' RACE reads using MiXCR and keeps one entry per CDR3 protein. This table holds 26,000 or so distinct CDR3 sequences, 6.6% found once. Study observations and caveats: It was HTLV-1-associated myelopathy that showed the most TCR clonal expansion, while multiple sclerosis showed the least, falling below healthy controls.

The source of this sequence is a woman between 50 and 59 years old in good health. Sequences were obtained from PBMCs. The chain recombines TRBV29-1 with TRBJ1-3; D unclear. The CDR3 DNA reads as TGCAGCGTTGAAACTGGGGGAAACACCATATATTTT. Its protein product is CSVETGGNTIYF.